This TCR beta chain stems from a study of blood T cell repertoires in COVID-19. The germline V gene encodes CDR1 MNHEY and CDR2 SVGAGI. J gave up 7 bases and V 6 bases, and 9 bases lay outside the gene matches. The CDR3 is 14 residues long. This clone was detected only once. Assay: immunoSEQ multiplex PCR; the TCRdb copy retains only in-frame clones and omits some. The data show 250,000 to 400,000 clones, with about nine tenths seen just once and approximately 1.6% held by the top ten. The clonotype was recovered from a woman aged 25 to 39 with COVID-19, enrolled during active disease. The chain carries TRBV6-5 and TRBJ1-2; 9 positions agree with TRBD1. The material sequenced was peripheral blood. Written as DNA, the CDR3 is TGTGCCAGCAGGTTACAGGGGGCGATGGTTGGCTACACCTTC. Protein product: CASRLQGAMVGYTF.